Sequencing of this TCR beta chain was carried out in a study of cytomegalovirus exposure and HLA in healthy donors. Study-level information: In an earlier analysis, 90 million to 120 million unique TCR beta sequences were found from about 179 million T cells.

Concerning this clone itself: What it recognizes is unknown.

All the people who gave samples were healthy bone marrow donors. Study-wide results and caveats: Later analysis indicated greater clonal expansion among HLA-associated TCR beta chains than among equally common other chains.

Trimming cost V 1 base and J 3 bases, with 10 bases left between them. There are 15 residues in the CDR3. Germline lookup yields CDR1 SGHTA and CDR2 FQGNSA. PCR involved 60 Vbeta and 13 Jbeta primers. Sequencing was performed with immunoSEQ multiplex PCR; in TCRdb, only in-frame clones are kept and a portion is missing. This table has 80,000 to 100,000 clones, about 81% appearing once. Material: PBMCs. The clonotype comes from a man aged 35-49 years in good health and CMV-seronegative. The chain joins TRBV7-2 to TRBJ1-5; D gene ambiguous. The CDR3 nucleotides read TGTGCCAGCAGCTTAGTAGGGAGCAACAATCAGCCCCAGCATTTT. Translating gives CASSLVGSNNQPQHF. Based on the CDR3 plus reference TRBV7-2 and TRBJ1-5, the full variable domain is GAGVSQSPSNKVTEKGKDVELRCDPISGHTALYWYRQSLGQGLEFLIYFQGNSAPDKSGLPSDRFSAERTGGSVSTLTIQRTQQEDSAVYLCASSLVGSNNQPQHFGDGTRLSIL.